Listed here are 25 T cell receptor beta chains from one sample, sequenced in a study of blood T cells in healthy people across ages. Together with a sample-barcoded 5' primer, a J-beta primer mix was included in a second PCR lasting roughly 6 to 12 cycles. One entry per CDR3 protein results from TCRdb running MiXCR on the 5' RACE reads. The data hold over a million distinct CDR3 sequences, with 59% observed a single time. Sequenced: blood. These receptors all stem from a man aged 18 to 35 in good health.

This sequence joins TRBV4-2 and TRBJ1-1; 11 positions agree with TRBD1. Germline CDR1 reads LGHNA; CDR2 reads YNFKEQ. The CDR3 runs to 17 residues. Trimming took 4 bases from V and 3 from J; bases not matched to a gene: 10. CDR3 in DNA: TGTGCCAGCAGCCGGGTGACCCGGGACAGGGGGGACACTGAAGCTTTCTTT. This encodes CASSRVTRDRGDTEAFF.

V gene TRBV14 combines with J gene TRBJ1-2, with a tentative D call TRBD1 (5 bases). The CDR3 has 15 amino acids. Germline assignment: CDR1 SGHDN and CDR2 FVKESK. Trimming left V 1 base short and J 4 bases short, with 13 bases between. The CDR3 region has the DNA TGTGCCAGCAGCCAAGCCCTACAGGCGGGCTATGGCTACACCTTC. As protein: CASSQALQAGYGYTF.

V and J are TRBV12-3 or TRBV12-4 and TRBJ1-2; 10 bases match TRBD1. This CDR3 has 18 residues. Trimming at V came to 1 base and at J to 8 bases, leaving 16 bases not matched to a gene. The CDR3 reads CASSLGLDGTGDIGGYTF. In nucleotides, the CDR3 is TGTGCCAGCAGTTTAGGTCTCGATGGGACAGGGGACATAGGAGGCTACACCTTC.

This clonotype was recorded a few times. The CDR3 DNA reads TGTGCCAGCAGTTACGGTACCAAAACGAACACCGGGGAGCTGTTTTTT. Amino acids: CASSYGTKTNTGELFF. V and J are TRBV6-5 and TRBJ2-2, with no clear D. CDR3 size: 16 residues. V was cut by 2 bases and J by 0 bases, with 10 bases left in between. Germline CDR1 MNHEY, CDR2 SVGAGI.

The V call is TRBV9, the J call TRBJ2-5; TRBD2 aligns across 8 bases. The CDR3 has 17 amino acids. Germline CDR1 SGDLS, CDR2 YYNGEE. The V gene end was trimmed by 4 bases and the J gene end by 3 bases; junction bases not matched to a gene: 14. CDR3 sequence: CASSPSPLAGDEETQYF. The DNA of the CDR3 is TGTGCCAGCAGCCCTTCTCCGCTAGCGGGTGATGAAGAGACCCAGTACTTC.

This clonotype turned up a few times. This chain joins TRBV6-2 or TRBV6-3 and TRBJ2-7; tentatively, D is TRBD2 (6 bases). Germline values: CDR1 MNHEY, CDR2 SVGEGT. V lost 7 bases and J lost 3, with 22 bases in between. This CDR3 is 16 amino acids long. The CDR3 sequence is CASTREVTGDDYEQYF. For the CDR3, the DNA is TGTGCCAGCACCCGCGAGGTAACGGGAGACGACTACGAGCAGTACTTC.

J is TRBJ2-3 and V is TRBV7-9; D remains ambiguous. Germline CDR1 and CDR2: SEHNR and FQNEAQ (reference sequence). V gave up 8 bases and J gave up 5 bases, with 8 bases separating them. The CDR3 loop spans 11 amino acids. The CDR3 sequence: CASAPRDTQYF. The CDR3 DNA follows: TGTGCCAGCGCCCCAAGAGATACGCAGTATTTT.

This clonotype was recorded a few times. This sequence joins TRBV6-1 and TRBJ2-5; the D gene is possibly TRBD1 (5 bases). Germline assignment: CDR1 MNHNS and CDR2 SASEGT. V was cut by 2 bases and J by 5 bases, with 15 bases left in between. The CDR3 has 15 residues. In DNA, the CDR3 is TGTGCCAGCAGTGAACCCCATCGACAGTGGGAGACCCAGTACTTC. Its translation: CASSEPHRQWETQYF.

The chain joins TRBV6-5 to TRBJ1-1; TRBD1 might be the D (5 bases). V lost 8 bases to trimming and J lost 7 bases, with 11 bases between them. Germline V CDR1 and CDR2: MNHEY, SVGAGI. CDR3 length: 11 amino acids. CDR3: CASSKGIEAFF. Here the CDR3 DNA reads TGTGCCAGCTCTAAGGGGATTGAAGCTTTCTTT.

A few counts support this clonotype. The CDR3 DNA follows: TGTGCCAGCAGTAATCTCGGATCACCCCTCCACTTT. This gives the protein CASSNLGSPLHF. The chain combines TRBV27 with TRBJ1-6, with D unresolved. This CDR3 is built from 12 residues. The V gene's germline CDR1 is MNHEY and CDR2 SMNVEV (reference sequence). Trimming cost V 5 bases and J 10 bases, with 9 bases left between them.

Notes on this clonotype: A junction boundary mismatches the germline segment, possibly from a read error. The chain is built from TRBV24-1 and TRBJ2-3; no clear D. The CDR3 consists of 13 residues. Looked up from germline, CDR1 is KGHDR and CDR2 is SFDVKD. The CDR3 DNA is TGTGCCGCCAGTGATCCAAACGCAGATACGCAGTATTTT. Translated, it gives CAASDPNADTQYF.

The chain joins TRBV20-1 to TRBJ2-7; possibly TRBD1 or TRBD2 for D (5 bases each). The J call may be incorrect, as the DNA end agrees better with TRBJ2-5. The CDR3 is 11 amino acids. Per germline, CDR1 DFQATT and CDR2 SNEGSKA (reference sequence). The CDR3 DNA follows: TGCAGTGCTCTCGGGGCGAAGACCCAGTACTTC. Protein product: CSALGAKTQYF.

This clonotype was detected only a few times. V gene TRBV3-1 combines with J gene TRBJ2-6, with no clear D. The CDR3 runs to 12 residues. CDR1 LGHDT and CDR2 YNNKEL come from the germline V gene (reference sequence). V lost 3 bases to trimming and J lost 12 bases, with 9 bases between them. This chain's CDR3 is CASSHPPGVLTF. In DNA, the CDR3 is TGTGCCAGCAGCCACCCCCCTGGCGTCCTGACTTTC.

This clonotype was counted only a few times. In nucleotides, the CDR3 is TGCGCCAGCAGCCAAGGCTGGCACAGACTGTACCAAGAGACCCAGTACTTC. Translating it yields CASSQGWHRLYQETQYF. The genes are TRBV4-1 and TRBJ2-5; D is uncertain. Per the germline V gene, CDR1 is MGHRA and CDR2 is YSYEKL. V lost 1 base and J 0 bases, leaving 15 bases between the germline ends. The CDR3 runs 17 residues.

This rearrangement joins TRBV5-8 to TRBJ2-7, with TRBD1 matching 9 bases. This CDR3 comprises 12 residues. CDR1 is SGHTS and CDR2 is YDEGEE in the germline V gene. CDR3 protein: CAPGQGPYEQYF. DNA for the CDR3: TGTGCGCCGGGACAGGGCCCCTACGAGCAGTACTTC.

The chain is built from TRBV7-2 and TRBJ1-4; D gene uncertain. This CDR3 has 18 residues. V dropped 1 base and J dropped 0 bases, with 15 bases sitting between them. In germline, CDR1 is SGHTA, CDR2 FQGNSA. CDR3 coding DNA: TGTGCCAGCAGCTTAGTTGGCGGGCAGGTTGCAACTAATGAAAAACTGTTTTTT. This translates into CASSLVGGQVATNEKLFF.

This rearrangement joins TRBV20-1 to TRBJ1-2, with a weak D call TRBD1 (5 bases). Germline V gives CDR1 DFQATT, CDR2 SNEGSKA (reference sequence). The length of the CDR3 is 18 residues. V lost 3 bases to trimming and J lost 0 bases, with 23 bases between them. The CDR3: CSASRTSWGERANYGYTF. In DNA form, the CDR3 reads TGCAGTGCTAGTCGGACTTCCTGGGGGGAAAGGGCTAACTATGGCTACACCTTC.

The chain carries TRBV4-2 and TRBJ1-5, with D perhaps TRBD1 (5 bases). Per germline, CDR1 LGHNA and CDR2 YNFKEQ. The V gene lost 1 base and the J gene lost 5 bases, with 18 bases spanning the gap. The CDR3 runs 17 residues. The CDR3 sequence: CASSQGHVGGVDQPQHF. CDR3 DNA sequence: TGTGCCAGCAGCCAAGGGCACGTAGGAGGGGTAGATCAGCCCCAGCATTTT.

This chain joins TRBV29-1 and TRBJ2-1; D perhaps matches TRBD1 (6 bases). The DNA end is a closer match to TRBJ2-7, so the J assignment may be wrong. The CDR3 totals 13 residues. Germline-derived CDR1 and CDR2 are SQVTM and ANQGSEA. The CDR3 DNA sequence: TGCAGCGGCCTACAGGGTTCCTACAATGAGCAGTACTTC. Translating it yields CSGLQGSYNEQYF.

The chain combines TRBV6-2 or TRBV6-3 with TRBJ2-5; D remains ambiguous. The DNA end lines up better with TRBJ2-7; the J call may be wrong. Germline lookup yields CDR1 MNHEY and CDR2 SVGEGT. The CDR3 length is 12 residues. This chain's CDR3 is CASGHRIYEQYF. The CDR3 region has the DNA TGTGCCAGCGGGCACCGGATCTACGAGCAGTACTTC.

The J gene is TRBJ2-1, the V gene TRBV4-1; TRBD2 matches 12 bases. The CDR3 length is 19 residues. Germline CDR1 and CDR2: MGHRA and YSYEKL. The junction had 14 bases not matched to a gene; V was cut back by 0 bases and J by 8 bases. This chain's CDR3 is CASSQDRRLAGEWLDEQFF. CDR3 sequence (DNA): TGCGCCAGCAGCCAAGATCGAAGACTAGCGGGAGAATGGTTGGATGAGCAGTTCTTC.

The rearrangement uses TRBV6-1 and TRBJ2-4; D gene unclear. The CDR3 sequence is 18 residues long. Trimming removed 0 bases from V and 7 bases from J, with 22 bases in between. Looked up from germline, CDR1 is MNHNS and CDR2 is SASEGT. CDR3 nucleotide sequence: TGTGCCAGCAGTGAAGCCGGCAGATATGGACGGAAAAAGAACATTCAGTACTTC. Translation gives CASSEAGRYGRKKNIQYF.

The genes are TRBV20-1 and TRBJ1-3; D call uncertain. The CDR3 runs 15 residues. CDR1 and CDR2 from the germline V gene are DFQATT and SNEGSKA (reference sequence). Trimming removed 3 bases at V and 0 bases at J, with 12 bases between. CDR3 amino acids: CSASPTAFSGNTIYF. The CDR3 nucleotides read TGCAGTGCTAGTCCTACTGCTTTCTCTGGAAACACCATATATTTT.

The CDR3 here is CSVETGSELFF. In DNA, the CDR3 is TGCAGCGTTGAAACAGGTTCGGAACTGTTTTTT. This rearrangement joins TRBV29-1 to TRBJ1-4, with a tentative D call TRBD1 (5 bases). Germline V gene data show CDR1 as SQVTM and CDR2 as ANQGSEA. There are 11 residues in the CDR3. Trimming shortened V by 2 bases and J by 12 bases, and 10 bases separated the two germline ends.

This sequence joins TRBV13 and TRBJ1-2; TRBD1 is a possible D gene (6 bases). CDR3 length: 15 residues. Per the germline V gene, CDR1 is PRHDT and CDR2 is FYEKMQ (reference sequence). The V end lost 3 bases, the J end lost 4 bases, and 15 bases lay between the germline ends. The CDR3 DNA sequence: TGTGCCAGCAGCTTTGGGGGGCAGGGCCCCTATGGCTACACCTTC. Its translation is CASSFGGQGPYGYTF.